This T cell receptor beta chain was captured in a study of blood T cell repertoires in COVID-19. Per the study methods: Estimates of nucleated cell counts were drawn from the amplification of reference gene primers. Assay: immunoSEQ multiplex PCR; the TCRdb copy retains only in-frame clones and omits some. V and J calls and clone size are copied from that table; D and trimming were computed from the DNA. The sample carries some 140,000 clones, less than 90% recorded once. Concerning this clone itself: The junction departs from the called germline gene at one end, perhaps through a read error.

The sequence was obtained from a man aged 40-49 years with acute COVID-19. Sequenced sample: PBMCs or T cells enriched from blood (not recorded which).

The CDR3 sequence is CASSEITRYPF. The DNA for the CDR3 is TGTGCCAGCAGCGAAATCACTCGTTATCCCTTC. The chain carries TRBV3-1 (or the pseudogene TRBV3-2) and TRBJ2-7; unclear D gene. Per the germline V gene, CDR1 is LGHDT and CDR2 is YNNKEL (reference sequence). This CDR3 spans 11 amino acids.